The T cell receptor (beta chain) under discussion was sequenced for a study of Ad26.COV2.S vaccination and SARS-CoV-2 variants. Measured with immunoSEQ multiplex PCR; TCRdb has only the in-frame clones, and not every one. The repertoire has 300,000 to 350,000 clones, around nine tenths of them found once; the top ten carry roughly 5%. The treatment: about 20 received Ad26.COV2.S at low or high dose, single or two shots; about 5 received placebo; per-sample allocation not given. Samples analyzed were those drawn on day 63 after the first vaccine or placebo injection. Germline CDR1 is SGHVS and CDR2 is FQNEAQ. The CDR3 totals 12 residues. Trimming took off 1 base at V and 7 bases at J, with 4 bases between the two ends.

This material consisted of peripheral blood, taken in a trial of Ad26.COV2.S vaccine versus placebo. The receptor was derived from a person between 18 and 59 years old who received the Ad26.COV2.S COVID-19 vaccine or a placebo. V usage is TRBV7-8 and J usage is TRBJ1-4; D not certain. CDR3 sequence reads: CASSLVSEKLFF. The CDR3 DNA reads TGTGCCAGCAGCTTAGTGTCTGAAAAACTGTTTTTT.